One and the same sample provided the 3 T cell receptor beta chains below, sequenced in a study of sequential checkpoint blockade in melanoma (dated 2019 in TCRdb). Library prep was done by the immunoSEQ multiplex PCR assay. This is the immuneACCESS table as TCRdb keeps it, with only in-frame sequences that have V and J called. A part of the clones is gone; compared with another copy, unresolved V genes explain less than half, and the rest is unexplained. The sample table shows approximately 2,000 clones, and approximately 28% are seen once. The biggest ten clones account for 21% of the sample. Per the publication, the treatment or condition label means: randomized to nivolumab then ipilimumab (arm A) or the reverse (arm B). The sample here was tumor tissue (inferred from file names), taken from a patient given nivolumab and ipilimumab in sequence. These receptors originate from a human donor with melanoma.

By sample share, this clone is medium-sized. The chain recombines TRBV19 with TRBJ1-4, with D uncertain. This CDR3 spans 14 amino acids. Germline V gene data show CDR1 as LNHDA and CDR2 as SQIVND (reference sequence). V lost 7 bases and J lost 3, with 12 bases in between. CDR3 sequence reads: CASTWGSANEKLFF. In nucleotides, the CDR3 is TGTGCCAGTACCTGGGGTTCGGCTAATGAAAAACTGTTTTTT. The variable domain in full, completed from reference TRBV19 and TRBJ1-4, reads DGGITQSPKYLFRKEGQNVTLSCEQNLNHDAMYWYRQDPGQGLRLIYYSQIVNDFQKGDIAEGYSVSREKKESFPLTVTSAQKNPTAFYLCASTWGSANEKLFFGSGTQLSVL.

Judged by abundance, this clone is large. The chain couples TRBV11-3 to TRBJ2-5, with 10 bases identical to TRBD2. The CDR3 is made up of 15 amino acids. Germline V gives CDR1 SGHNT, CDR2 YENEEA. J was trimmed by 6 bases and V by 2 bases; bases with no gene match: 6. CDR3 bases: TGTGCCAGCAGCTTAACAGCGGGGGGGCTGAAGACCCAGTACTTC. Its translation: CASSLTAGGLKTQYF.

This clone was seen a handful of times. The gene calls are TRBV12-5 and TRBJ1-1; TRBD1 matches 8 bases. The CDR3 is made up of 16 amino acids. From germline, CDR1 is LGHNT and CDR2 FRNRAP. The CDR3 DNA follows: TGTGCCAGCATCCTAGGACAGGGACTGATGAACACTGAAGCTTTCTTT. Translation gives CASILGQGLMNTEAFF. The full variable domain, in which reference TRBV12-5 and TRBJ1-1 provide the parts outside the CDR3, is DARVTQTPRHKVTEMGQEVTMRCQPILGHNTVFWYRQTMMQGLELLAYFRNRAPLDDSGMPKDRFSAEMPDATLATLKIQPSEPRDSAVYFCASILGQGLMNTEAFFGQGTRLTVV.